This T cell receptor (beta chain) was identified during a study of OX40 agonist ivuxolimab in advanced cancers. Study context: Ivuxolimab is a fully human IgG2 antibody that activates OX40 (CD134). Intravenous ivuxolimab was administered to patients every 2 weeks at 0.01 to 10 mg/kg.

By share, this clone counts as medium-sized. Data came from immunoSEQ multiplex PCR; TCRdb stores just in-frame clones and leaves some out. The data show tens of thousands of clones, 87% seen once. This CDR3 contains 15 residues. The V gene's germline CDR1 is SGHVS and CDR2 FNYEAQ. V gave up 2 bases and J gave up 2 bases, with 12 bases separating them. This material consisted of CD4+ or CD8+ T cells sorted from blood, taken in a trial of the OX40 agonist ivuxolimab. The chain is built from TRBV7-6 and TRBJ1-2; D gene unclear. The receptor's source is an adult with an advanced solid tumor such as melanoma, head and neck, liver or kidney cancer. The CDR3: CASSLTPDTNYGYTF. CDR3 bases: TGTGCCAGCAGCTTAACTCCAGACACAAACTATGGCTACACCTTC.